This TCR beta chain emerged from a study of T cell changes during pregnancy in multiple sclerosis (dated by TCRdb to 2018 to 2020). A note on the overall study: The study looked at changes in the T cell repertoire across pregnancy in women with multiple sclerosis.

On this clone itself: Its antigen is still unknown. No base qualities exist here, and no much larger clone lies one base off it.

Looking up the germline V gene yields CDR1 SGHTA and CDR2 FQGTGA. Trimming removed 2 bases from V and 4 bases from J, leaving 13 bases between the germline ends. Inclusive of the bounding cysteine and phenylalanine, the CDR3 is 15 residues long. Here the CDR3 DNA is all that survives: 45 bases in frame from base 1. Libraries were prepared through the immunoSEQ multiplex PCR assay. The table was pulled from immuneACCESS by TCRdb, which kept in-frame rearrangements only. Such tables lose some clones; where checked, under half of the loss comes from unresolved V genes, and the rest has no known cause. Counted in this sample were some 80,000 clones; around 92% of them appeared once. The ten largest clonotypes hold over 1.1% of the sample.

The source material was peripheral blood, sampled before pregnancy. The TCR was taken from a female donor with multiple sclerosis, enrolled in a pregnancy study. The chain links TRBV7-3 with TRBJ2-3, with no confident D gene call. The DNA is as follows: TGTGCCAGCAGCTTAGCGGCCTCCGGCGCAGATACGCAGTATTTT. It encodes CASSLAASGADTQYF. Joined to the reference TRBV7-3 and TRBJ2-3 proteins, this CDR3 gives the full variable domain: GAGVSQTPSNKVTEKGKYVELRCDPISGHTALYWYRQSLGQGPEFLIYFQGTGAADDSGLPNDRFFAVRPEGSVSTLKIQRTERGDSAVYLCASSLAASGADTQYFGPGTRLTVL.